The count of the clone carrying this T cell receptor beta chain is one. These data belong to a study of blood T cell repertoires in COVID-19. Study details: Specimens from acute and convalescent COVID-19 originated in the United States, Italy and Spain. From T cells, B-cell-depleted T cells, or PBMCs came the material, which was cDNA or gDNA.

The length of the CDR3 is 14 residues. CDR1 SNHLY and CDR2 FYNNEI come from the germline V gene. With 5 bases removed from V and 3 bases from J, the gap between germline ends came to 12 bases. Original data processing: Amplification of reference gene primers provided the estimated nucleated cell counts. The protocol was immunoSEQ multiplex PCR, while the TCRdb copy is restricted to in-frame clones and leaves out a portion. V and J calls and clone size are given by that table; D and trimming were obtained from the DNA. The table records 100,000 to 150,000 clones, about 80% of them present only once. This TCR derives from a woman between 50 and 59 years old with acute or convalescent COVID-19. Sequenced sample: peripheral blood. The chain recombines TRBV2 with TRBJ2-3, with a tentative D call TRBD2 (6 bases). Written as DNA, the CDR3 is TGTGCCAGCAGTTTAGGGCGGGGAACAGATACGCAGTATTTT. It yields the protein CASSLGRGTDTQYF.